Below are 4 T cell receptor beta chains sequenced from a single sample in a study of blood T cell repertoires in COVID-19. The protocol was immunoSEQ multiplex PCR, while the TCRdb copy is restricted to in-frame clones and leaves out a portion. The table shows about 300,000 clones, with 87% occurring only once. The sequencing input was PBMCs or T cells enriched from blood (not recorded which). These receptors all stem from a woman in her twenties or thirties who had recovered from COVID-19.

The chain couples TRBV6-5 to TRBJ2-5; TRBD1 matches 7 bases. CDR1 is MNHEY, CDR2 SVGAGI, per germline. V lost 4 bases, J lost 4 bases, and 12 bases stayed unmatched. The CDR3 is 16 amino acids. CDR3 nucleotides: TGTGCCAGCAGTTTCGGGACAGCCAAGAGGGGAGAGACCCAGTACTTC. This codes for CASSFGTAKRGETQYF.

The CDR3 protein is CAWKEGSLRNEQFF. Written as DNA, the CDR3 is TGTGCCTGGAAAGAGGGTAGTCTTAGGAATGAGCAGTTCTTC. The chain uses TRBV30 and TRBJ2-1; tentatively, D is TRBD2 (5 bases). CDR1 is GTSNPN, CDR2 SVGIG, per germline (reference sequence). V was clipped by 4 bases and J by 7 bases, with 17 bases between them. This CDR3 spans 14 amino acids.

V usage is TRBV5-1 and J usage is TRBJ2-2, with D possibly TRBD2 on 6 matching bases. The CDR3 extends over 15 amino acids. Germline values: CDR1 SGHRS, CDR2 YFSETQ. Trimming stripped 4 bases from V and 5 bases from J, with 15 bases between. CDR3 nucleotides: TGCGCCAGCAGCCGTCGCGGGGAAGGTACCGGGGAGCTGTTTTTT. Translation: CASSRRGEGTGELFF.

The chain employs TRBV6-5 and TRBJ1-4; tentatively, D is TRBD1 (5 bases). Trimming removed 6 bases from V and 3 bases from J, with 14 bases in between. Looked up from germline, CDR1 is MNHEY and CDR2 is SVGAGI. This CDR3 spans 15 amino acids. CDR3: CASSARGSANEKLFF. CDR3 nucleotide sequence: TGTGCCAGCAGCGCTCGGGGGTCGGCTAATGAAAAACTGTTTTTT.